This T cell receptor (beta chain) was sequenced in a study of cytomegalovirus exposure and HLA in healthy donors. The PCR made use of 60 Vbeta and 13 Jbeta primers. Clones were sequenced by immunoSEQ multiplex PCR, and TCRdb holds only the in-frame ones, with some missing. The sample lists 180,000 or so clones; around 80% were seen once. CDR1 is MNHEY and CDR2 is SMNVEV in the germline V gene (reference sequence). The J segment lost 5 bases and the V segment lost 3 bases, leaving 7 bases of the junction unmatched. The CDR3 length is 15 residues. Sample: PBMCs. The receptor was isolated from a man younger than 35 in good health and CMV-seronegative. V is TRBV27 and J is TRBJ2-5; 9 nucleotides align to TRBD1. CDR3 amino acids: CASSFVTGGRETQYF. In DNA form, the CDR3 reads TGTGCCAGCAGTTTTGTAACAGGGGGCAGGGAGACCCAGTACTTC.